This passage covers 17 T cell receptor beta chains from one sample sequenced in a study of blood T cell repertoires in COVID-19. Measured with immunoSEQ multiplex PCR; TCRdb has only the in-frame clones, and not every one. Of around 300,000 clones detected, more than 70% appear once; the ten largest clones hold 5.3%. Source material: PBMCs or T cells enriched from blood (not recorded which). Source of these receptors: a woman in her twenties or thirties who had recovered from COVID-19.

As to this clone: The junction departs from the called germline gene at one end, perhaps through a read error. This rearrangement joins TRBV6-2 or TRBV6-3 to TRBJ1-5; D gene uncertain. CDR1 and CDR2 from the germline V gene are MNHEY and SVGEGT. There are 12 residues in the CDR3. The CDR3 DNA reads TGTGCCAGCAGTCACAGCATTCAGCCCCAGCATTTT. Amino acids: CASSHSIQPQHF.

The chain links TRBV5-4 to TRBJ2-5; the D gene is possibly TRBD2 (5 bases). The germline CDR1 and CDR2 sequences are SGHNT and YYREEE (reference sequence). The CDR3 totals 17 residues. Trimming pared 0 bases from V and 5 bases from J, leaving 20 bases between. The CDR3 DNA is TGTGCCAGCAGCTTGGCCCAACCGGCCAGGACGGGGGAGACCCAGTACTTC. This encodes CASSLAQPARTGETQYF. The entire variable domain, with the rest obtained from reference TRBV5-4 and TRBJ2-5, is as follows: ETGVTQSPTHLIKTRGQQVTLRCSSQSGHNTVSWYQQALGQGPQFIFQYYREEENGRGNFPPRFSGLQFPNYSSELNVNALELDDSALYLCASSLAQPARTGETQYFGPGTRLLVL.

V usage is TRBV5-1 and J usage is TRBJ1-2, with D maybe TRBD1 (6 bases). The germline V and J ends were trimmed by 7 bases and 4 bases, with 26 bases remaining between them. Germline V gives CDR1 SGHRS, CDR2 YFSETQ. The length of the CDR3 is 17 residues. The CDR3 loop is CASRLNPGDTFPYGYTF. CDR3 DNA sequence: TGCGCCAGCCGATTAAATCCAGGGGACACCTTTCCCTATGGCTACACCTTC.

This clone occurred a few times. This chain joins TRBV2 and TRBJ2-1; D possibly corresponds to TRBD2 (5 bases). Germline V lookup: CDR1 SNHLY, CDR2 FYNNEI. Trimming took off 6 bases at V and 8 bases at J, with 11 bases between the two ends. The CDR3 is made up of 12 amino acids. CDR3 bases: TGTGCCAGCAGGTGGGAGCCGGATGAGCAGTTCTTC. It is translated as CASRWEPDEQFF.

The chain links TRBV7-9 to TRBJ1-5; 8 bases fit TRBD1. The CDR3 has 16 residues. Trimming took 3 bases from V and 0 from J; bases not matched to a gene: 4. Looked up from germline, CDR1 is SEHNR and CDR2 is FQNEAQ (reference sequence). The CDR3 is CASSLGQDYSNQPQHF. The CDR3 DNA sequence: TGTGCCAGCAGCTTGGGACAGGATTATAGCAATCAGCCCCAGCATTTT. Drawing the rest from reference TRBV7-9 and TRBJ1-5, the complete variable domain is DTGVSQNPRHKITKRGQNVTFRCDPISEHNRLYWYRQTLGQGPEFLTYFQNEAQLEKSRLLSDRFSAERPKGSFSTLEIQRTEQGDSAMYLCASSLGQDYSNQPQHFGDGTRLSIL.

The CDR3 sequence: CASSSSAGAREQFF. In DNA, the CDR3 is TGCGCCAGCAGCTCCTCGGCGGGGGCTCGGGAGCAGTTCTTC. The chain combines TRBV5-1 with TRBJ2-1; a weak D match, TRBD2 (7 bases). The germline V and J ends were trimmed by 3 bases and 10 bases, with 17 bases remaining between them. Germline assignment: CDR1 SGHRS and CDR2 YFSETQ. The CDR3 runs 14 residues.

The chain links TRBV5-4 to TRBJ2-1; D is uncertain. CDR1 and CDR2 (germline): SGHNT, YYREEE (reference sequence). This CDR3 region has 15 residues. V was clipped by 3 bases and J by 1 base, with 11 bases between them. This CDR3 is CASSWPGTSYNEQFF. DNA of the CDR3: TGTGCCAGCAGCTGGCCAGGTACTTCCTACAATGAGCAGTTCTTC.

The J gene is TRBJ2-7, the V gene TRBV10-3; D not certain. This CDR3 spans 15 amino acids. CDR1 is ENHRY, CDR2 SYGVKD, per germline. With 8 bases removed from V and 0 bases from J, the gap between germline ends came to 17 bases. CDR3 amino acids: CAIPPSTRLSYEQYF. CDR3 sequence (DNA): TGTGCCATCCCCCCTTCAACACGCCTCTCCTACGAGCAGTACTTC.

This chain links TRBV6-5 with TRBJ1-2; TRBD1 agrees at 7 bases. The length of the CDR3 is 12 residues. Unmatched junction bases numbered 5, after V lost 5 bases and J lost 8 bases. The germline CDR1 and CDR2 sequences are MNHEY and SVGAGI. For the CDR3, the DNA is TGTGCCAGCAGTCGGACAGGCAACGGCTACACCTTC. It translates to CASSRTGNGYTF.

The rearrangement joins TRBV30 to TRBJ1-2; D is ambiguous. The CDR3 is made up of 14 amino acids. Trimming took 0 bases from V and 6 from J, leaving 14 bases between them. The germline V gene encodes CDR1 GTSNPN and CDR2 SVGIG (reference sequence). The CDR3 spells CAWSVDGQSDGYTF. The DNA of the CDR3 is TGTGCCTGGAGTGTCGACGGCCAGAGCGATGGCTACACCTTC.

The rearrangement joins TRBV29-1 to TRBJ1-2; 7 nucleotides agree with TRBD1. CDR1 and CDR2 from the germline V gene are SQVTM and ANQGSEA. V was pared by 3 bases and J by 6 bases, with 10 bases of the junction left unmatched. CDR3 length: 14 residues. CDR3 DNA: TGCAGCGTTGACCCACAGGGGATTGGGGATGGCTACACCTTC. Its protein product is CSVDPQGIGDGYTF. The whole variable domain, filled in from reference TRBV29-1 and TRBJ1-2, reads SAVISQKPSRDICQRGTSLTIQCQVDSQVTMMFWYRQQPGQSLTLIATANQGSEATYESGFVIDKFPISRPNLTFSTLTVSNMSPEDSSIYLCSVDPQGIGDGYTFGSGTRLTVV.

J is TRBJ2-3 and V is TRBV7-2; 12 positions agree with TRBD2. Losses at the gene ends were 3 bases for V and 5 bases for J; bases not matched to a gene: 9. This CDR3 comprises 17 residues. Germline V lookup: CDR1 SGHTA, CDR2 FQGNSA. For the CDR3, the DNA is TGTGCCAGCAGCTTTTCCCCTAGCGGGGGGGCCGGAGATACGCAGTATTTT. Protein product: CASSFSPSGGAGDTQYF. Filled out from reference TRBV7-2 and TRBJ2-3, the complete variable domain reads GAGVSQSPSNKVTEKGKDVELRCDPISGHTALYWYRQSLGQGLEFLIYFQGNSAPDKSGLPSDRFSAERTGGSVSTLTIQRTQQEDSAVYLCASSFSPSGGAGDTQYFGPGTRLTVL.

CDR3 sequence (DNA): TGTGCCAGTAGCGATCTGGTTTTCAGCGGGGGGCTTTCTGGGGCCAACGTCCTGACTTTC. It yields the protein CASSDLVFSGGLSGANVLTF. The J gene is TRBJ2-6, the V gene TRBV19, with TRBD2 matching over 9 bases. V lost 6 bases to trimming and J lost 1 base; unmatched junction nucleotides: 16. This CDR3 is built from 20 residues. The germline V gene encodes CDR1 LNHDA and CDR2 SQIVND (reference sequence). Full variable domain (rest looked up from reference TRBV19 and TRBJ2-6): DGGITQSPKYLFRKEGQNVTLSCEQNLNHDAMYWYRQDPGQGLRLIYYSQIVNDFQKGDIAEGYSVSREKKESFPLTVTSAQKNPTAFYLCASSDLVFSGGLSGANVLTFGAGSRLTVL.

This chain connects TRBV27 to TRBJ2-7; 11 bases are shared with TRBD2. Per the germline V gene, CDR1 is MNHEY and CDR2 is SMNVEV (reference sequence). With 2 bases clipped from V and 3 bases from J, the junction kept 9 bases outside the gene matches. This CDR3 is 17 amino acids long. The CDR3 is CASSLVLTSGAGYEQYF. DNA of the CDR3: TGTGCCAGCAGTTTAGTATTGACTAGCGGGGCCGGCTACGAGCAGTACTTC.

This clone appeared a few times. In nucleotides, the CDR3 is TGCGCCAGCAGCAAAATCGGGGACTACACTGAAGCTTTCTTT. Translating it yields CASSKIGDYTEAFF. The gene calls are TRBV5-1 and TRBJ1-1, with D tentatively TRBD1 (5 bases). V lost 4 bases and J 3 bases, leaving 13 bases between the germline ends. CDR1 and CDR2 (germline): SGHRS, YFSETQ. The CDR3 loop spans 14 amino acids.

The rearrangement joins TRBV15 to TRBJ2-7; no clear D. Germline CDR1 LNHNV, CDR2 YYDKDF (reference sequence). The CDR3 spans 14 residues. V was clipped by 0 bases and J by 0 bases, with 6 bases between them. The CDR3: CATSRDRFSYEQYF. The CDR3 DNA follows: TGTGCCACCAGCAGAGATAGATTCTCCTACGAGCAGTACTTC.

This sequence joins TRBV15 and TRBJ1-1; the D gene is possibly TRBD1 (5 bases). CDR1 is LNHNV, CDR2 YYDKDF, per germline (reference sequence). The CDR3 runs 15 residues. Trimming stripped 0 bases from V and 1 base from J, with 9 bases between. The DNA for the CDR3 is TGTGCCACCAGCAGAGATCGGACACCGAACACTGAAGCTTTCTTT. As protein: CATSRDRTPNTEAFF. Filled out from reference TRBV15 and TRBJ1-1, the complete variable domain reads DAMVIQNPRYQVTQFGKPVTLSCSQTLNHNVMYWYQQKSSQAPKLLFHYYDKDFNNEADTPDNFQSRRPNTSFCFLDIRSPGLGDTAMYLCATSRDRTPNTEAFFGQGTRLTVV.